The 6 T cell receptor beta chains given below trace back to one sample, sequenced in a study of siplizumab effects on memory and regulatory T cells. The method was immunoSEQ multiplex PCR; TCRdb's version includes in-frame clones alone and lacks a portion of them. The repertoire includes over 95,000 clones, around 93% of them detected once, and around 0.15% sits in the top ten. Input material: non-Treg CD4+ T cells sorted from blood. The source is a human donor in good health.

V gene TRBV18 combines with J gene TRBJ1-1; TRBD1 might be the D (6 bases). This CDR3 has 12 amino acids. The ends were cut back, 4 bases at V and 8 bases at J, with 11 bases in the middle. Germline V gene lookup returns CDR1 KGHSH and CDR2 LQKENI. The CDR3 region has the DNA TGTGCCAGCTCACAAAACAGGGCCGAAGCTTTCTTT. It translates to CASSQNRAEAFF.

The chain couples TRBV7-8 to TRBJ2-3; 7 bases line up with TRBD1. CDR3 length equals 15 residues. V was clipped by 5 bases and J by 2 bases; unmatched bases: 7. Germline lookup yields CDR1 SGHVS and CDR2 FQNEAQ. The CDR3 sequence is CASSVRQGVTDTQYF. The CDR3 DNA is TGTGCCAGCAGCGTACGACAGGGAGTCACAGATACGCAGTATTTT.

V usage is TRBV2 and J usage is TRBJ2-5; 9 bases match TRBD1. CDR3 length: 14 residues. The V and J ends lost 5 bases and 4 bases, in that order; junction bases with no gene match: 5. The V gene's germline CDR1 is SNHLY and CDR2 FYNNEI. The CDR3 DNA is TGTGCCAGCAGTCAGGACAGGGGACTAGAGACCCAGTACTTC. It is translated as CASSQDRGLETQYF. Using reference TRBV2 and TRBJ2-5 for the parts outside the CDR3, the full variable domain is EPEVTQTPSHQVTQMGQEVILRCVPISNHLYFYWYRQILGQKVEFLVSFYNNEISEKSEIFDDQFSVERPDGSNFTLKIRSTKLEDSAMYFCASSQDRGLETQYFGPGTRLLVL.

This sequence joins TRBV4-1 and TRBJ2-3; 8 bases align to TRBD2. V shed 4 bases and J 0 bases; nucleotides not matched to a gene: 6. Germline-derived CDR1 and CDR2 are MGHRA and YSYEKL. The CDR3 covers 16 residues. The DNA of the CDR3 is TGCGCCAGCAGCCTAAGAGCGGGGGAAAGCACAGATACGCAGTATTTT. Translation: CASSLRAGESTDTQYF.

V usage is TRBV2 and J usage is TRBJ2-2; D gene ambiguous. The CDR3 totals 11 residues. Trimming took 2 bases from V and 13 from J, leaving 8 bases between them. Germline-derived CDR1 and CDR2 are SNHLY and FYNNEI. The CDR3 nucleotides are TGTGCCAGCAGTGAATCGGTATCGCTGTTTTTT. Protein product: CASSESVSLFF. Looking up the rest from reference TRBV2 and TRBJ2-2 gives the full variable domain: EPEVTQTPSHQVTQMGQEVILRCVPISNHLYFYWYRQILGQKVEFLVSFYNNEISEKSEIFDDQFSVERPDGSNFTLKIRSTKLEDSAMYFCASSESVSLFFGEGSRLTVL.

V usage is TRBV28 and J usage is TRBJ2-5, with a possible D match to TRBD1 (5 bases). V lost 0 bases to trimming and J lost 5 bases, with 16 bases between them. This CDR3 contains 16 residues. Germline lookup yields CDR1 MDHEN and CDR2 SYDVKM. For the CDR3, the DNA is TGTGCCAGCAGTTTATGGCTTAGGGGCAGGGATGAGACCCAGTACTTC. It encodes CASSLWLRGRDETQYF. Full variable domain (rest looked up from reference TRBV28 and TRBJ2-5): DVKVTQSSRYLVKRTGEKVFLECVQDMDHENMFWYRQDPGLGLRLIYFSYDVKMKEKGDIPEGYSVSREKKERFSLILESASTNQTSMYLCASSLWLRGRDETQYFGPGTRLLVL.